The 8 T cell receptor beta chains listed next were all sequenced from one sample in a study of response to subunit inactivated influenza vaccine. A single record per CDR3 protein comes from TCRdb applying MiXCR to the RT-PCR reads. The table includes roughly 700,000 distinct CDR3 sequences, 14% detected once. Material: PBMCs from blood, obtained around 15 days before vaccination. All receptors come from a man aged 45-60 years who received an inactivated influenza vaccine.

This clonotype was counted a few times. The rearrangement joins TRBV28 to TRBJ2-3; 9 nucleotides agree with TRBD2. There are 15 residues in the CDR3. The junction had 6 bases not matched to a gene; V was cut back by 3 bases and J by 5 bases. The V gene's germline CDR1 is MDHEN and CDR2 SYDVKM. The CDR3: CASSLPRGGQDTQYF. The CDR3 DNA reads TGTGCCAGCAGTTTGCCGCGGGGGGGCCAAGATACGCAGTATTTT.

The chain carries TRBV5-1 and TRBJ2-1; a weak D match, TRBD2 (6 bases). Germline V CDR1 and CDR2: SGHRS, YFSETQ. V lost 4 bases, J lost 0 bases, and 14 bases lay in between. This CDR3 region has 16 residues. CDR3 coding DNA: TGCGCCAGCAGCCATTACGGGGGTGGCTCCTACAATGAGCAGTTCTTC. Protein product: CASSHYGGGSYNEQFF. Full variable domain (remainder filled in from reference TRBV5-1 and TRBJ2-1): KAGVTQTPRYLIKTRGQQVTLSCSPISGHRSVSWYQQTPGQGLQFLFEYFSETQRNKGNFPGRFSGRQFSNSRSEMNVSTLELGDSALYLCASSHYGGGSYNEQFFGPGTRLTVL.

This clonotype was found a few times. V is TRBV7-8 and J is TRBJ1-5; 9 nucleotides match TRBD1. The V and J ends lost 5 bases and 6 bases, in that order; junction bases with no gene match: 11. The CDR3 loop spans 16 amino acids. The V gene's germline CDR1 is SGHVS and CDR2 FQNEAQ. This chain's CDR3 is CASSRGGQGEGQPQHF. Here the CDR3 DNA reads TGTGCCAGCAGCAGAGGGGGACAGGGAGAGGGTCAGCCCCAGCATTTT.

The chain uses TRBV6-2 or TRBV6-3 and TRBJ2-1, with D possibly TRBD2 on 6 matching bases. The CDR3 is 15 amino acids. V shed 1 base and J shed 8 bases, with 15 bases lying between them. Germline V lookup: CDR1 MNHEY, CDR2 SVGEGT. CDR3 nucleotide sequence: TGTGCCAGCAGTTACTTTTACGGGAGAGGGGATGAGCAGTTCTTC. Protein: CASSYFYGRGDEQFF.

This clonotype was found a few times. V and J are TRBV5-1 and TRBJ2-3, with 7 bases fitting TRBD2. With V trimmed by 0 bases and J by 2 bases, 6 bases remained unmatched. The CDR3 is made up of 16 amino acids. In germline, CDR1 is SGHRS, CDR2 YFSETQ. The CDR3: CASSLALSGDTDTQYF. In DNA form, the CDR3 reads TGCGCCAGCAGCTTGGCCCTCAGCGGGGACACAGATACGCAGTATTTT.

The genes are TRBV15 and TRBJ2-7, with D uncertain. V lost 1 base to trimming and J lost 2 bases, with 9 bases between them. The CDR3 sequence is 14 residues long. Germline CDR1 reads LNHNV; CDR2 reads YYDKDF (reference sequence). CDR3 in amino acids: CATSRAAATYEQYF. DNA for the CDR3: TGTGCCACCAGCAGAGCAGCAGCAACCTACGAGCAGTACTTC.

CDR3 sequence (DNA): TGTGCCATCAGACCCGGGACAGGGTACGAGCAGTACTTC. This codes for CAIRPGTGYEQYF. The chain employs TRBV10-3 and TRBJ2-7, with 9 nucleotides matching TRBD1. Trimming removed 6 bases from V and 4 bases from J; junction bases left unmatched: 4. Germline loops: CDR1 ENHRY, CDR2 SYGVKD. This CDR3 spans 13 amino acids.

The chain links TRBV13 to TRBJ1-5; no definite D call. Germline V gene sequence: CDR1 PRHDT, CDR2 FYEKMQ (reference sequence). The CDR3 length is 15 residues. V lost 0 bases and J 5 bases, leaving 11 bases between the germline ends. CDR3 coding DNA: TGTGCCAGCAGCTTAGGCCGTTCAGGCTATCAGCCCCAGCATTTT. It yields the protein CASSLGRSGYQPQHF.